Each of the 13 T cell receptor beta chains below was sequenced from the same sample in a study of T cell repertoires in cytomegalovirus infection. TCRdb reprocessed the reads with MiXCR, giving one entry per CDR3 protein. The sample yields under 850,000 distinct CDR3 sequences, about 40% seen once. Sequencing input: PBMCs. The receptors were sampled from a human donor in good health (CMV status not recorded). Some clones in this sample may be carry-over from other donors' samples.

The rearrangement joins TRBV6-5 to TRBJ1-5, with D hard to call. This CDR3 comprises 15 residues. Per germline, CDR1 MNHEY and CDR2 SVGAGI. V lost 4 bases, J lost 1 base, and 11 bases lay in between. DNA of the CDR3: TGTGCCAGCAGTTTGGGATTGTGGAGCAATCAGCCCCAGCATTTT. It specifies CASSLGLWSNQPQHF.

The gene calls are TRBV29-1 and TRBJ2-7; D is possibly TRBD1 (6 bases). Germline V gene data show CDR1 as SQVTM and CDR2 as ANQGSEA. Trimming shortened V by 3 bases and J by 6 bases, and 15 bases separated the two germline ends. This CDR3 comprises 13 residues. CDR3 nucleotides: TGCAGCGTTGACGGCCAGGGGCGCGGCGAGCAGTACTTC. Translating gives CSVDGQGRGEQYF.

This clonotype was picked up many times. This rearrangement joins TRBV6-5 to TRBJ2-1; D perhaps matches TRBD1 (6 bases). This CDR3 region has 14 residues. Germline loops: CDR1 MNHEY, CDR2 SVGAGI. V was shortened by 7 bases and J by 3 bases, with 13 bases between the two germline ends. CDR3 coding DNA: TGTGCCAGCAAGTTAAACAGGGTCTACAATGAGCAGTTCTTC. Translated: CASKLNRVYNEQFF.

This clonotype was detected only a few times. The CDR3 loop is CASGLGDGAGELFF. CDR3 nucleotides: TGTGCTAGTGGCCTGGGAGATGGGGCCGGGGAGCTGTTTTTT. This chain links TRBV12-5 with TRBJ2-2; weak D call: TRBD2 (5 bases). Deletions cut 6 bases from V and 6 bases from J, with 14 bases between. CDR3 length: 14 residues. Germline CDR1 reads LGHNT; CDR2 reads FRNRAP.

This clonotype was seen only once. The chain couples TRBV5-1 to TRBJ2-7, with 7 bases lining up with TRBD2. This CDR3 is 14 amino acids long. V was pared by 4 bases and J by 4 bases, with 8 bases of the junction left unmatched. Germline V lookup: CDR1 SGHRS, CDR2 YFSETQ. CDR3 sequence (DNA): TGCGCCAGCAGCCGTATGGCTAGCGGATACGAGCAGTACTTC. Amino acid sequence: CASSRMASGYEQYF.

This clonotype was picked up a small number of times. The chain couples TRBV6-1 to TRBJ1-6; the match to TRBD1 covers 7 bases. This CDR3 is built from 20 residues. V was clipped by 8 bases and J by 1 base; unmatched bases: 20. The germline V gene encodes CDR1 MNHNS and CDR2 SASEGT. The CDR3 DNA sequence: TGTGCCAGCGGCTTCTTCGGCAGGGGGTCTTCGTTGTCCTATAATTCACCCCTCCACTTT. As protein: CASGFFGRGSSLSYNSPLHF.

This clonotype was observed at least ten times. The CDR3 reads CASSPQGKSEAFF. CDR3 in DNA: TGTGCCAGTAGTCCACAGGGGAAGAGCGAAGCTTTCTTT. The genes are TRBV19 and TRBJ1-1; 7 bases match TRBD1. The CDR3 length is 13 residues. Trimming cost V 5 bases and J 8 bases; bases outside gene matches: 8. CDR1 and CDR2 from the germline V gene are LNHDA and SQIVND (reference sequence).

The chain uses TRBV25-1 and TRBJ2-7; D call uncertain. The V gene lost 1 base and the J gene lost 7 bases, with 20 bases spanning the gap. From germline, CDR1 is MGHDK and CDR2 SYGVNS. This CDR3 spans 16 amino acids. The CDR3 region is CASSEFNDIRKEEQYF. The CDR3 nucleotides read TGTGCCAGCAGTGAATTCAACGACATACGTAAAGAAGAGCAGTACTTC.

The chain joins TRBV7-9 to TRBJ2-4, with TRBD1 matching 7 bases. This CDR3 is built from 17 residues. Germline lookup yields CDR1 SEHNR and CDR2 FQNEAQ (reference sequence). V lost 4 bases, J lost 1 base, and 10 bases stayed unmatched. The CDR3 spells CASSSSLTGLAKNIQYF. For the CDR3, the DNA is TGTGCCAGCAGCTCCTCCCTGACAGGGCTTGCCAAAAACATTCAGTACTTC.

Of note for this clonotype: An end of the junction differs from the germline gene, which may be a read error. V gene TRBV11-1 combines with J gene TRBJ2-1; perhaps TRBD1 as D (6 bases). The CDR3 covers 16 residues. Germline V lookup: CDR1 SGHAT, CDR2 FQDESV (reference sequence). The CDR3 coding sequence is TGTGCCAGCAGCTTCCAGGGGTCCCTCTCCAACAATGAGCAGTTCTTC. This sequence encodes CASSFQGSLSNNEQFF.

Of note for this clonotype: This may be a read error, as it is one base from a much larger clone. This chain links TRBV2 with TRBJ2-2, with 7 bases aligning to TRBD1. Germline loops: CDR1 SNHLY, CDR2 FYNNEI. This CDR3 spans 16 amino acids. CDR3 residues: CASSEKGTEYTGEQFF. The CDR3 bases are TGTGCCAGCAGTGAAAAGGGGACAGAATACACCGGGGAGCAGTTTTTT.

This clonotype appeared a few times. The V call is TRBV20-1, the J call TRBJ2-3, with 9 bases aligning to TRBD1. With V trimmed by 6 bases and J by 2 bases, 12 bases remained unmatched. The germline CDR1 and CDR2 sequences are DFQATT and SNEGSKA (reference sequence). CDR3 size: 16 residues. DNA of the CDR3: TGCAGTGCCCAGACCTTTCGGGACAGGGACACAGATACGCAGTATTTT. Translation gives CSAQTFRDRDTDTQYF.

The chain uses TRBV12-3 or TRBV12-4 and TRBJ2-1; maybe TRBD1 (6 bases). The CDR3 length is 12 residues. V lost 8 bases and J 6 bases, leaving 11 bases between the germline ends. The CDR3 DNA reads as TGTGCCAGCGGTTGGACAGTCAATGAGCAGTTCTTC. Encoded protein: CASGWTVNEQFF.